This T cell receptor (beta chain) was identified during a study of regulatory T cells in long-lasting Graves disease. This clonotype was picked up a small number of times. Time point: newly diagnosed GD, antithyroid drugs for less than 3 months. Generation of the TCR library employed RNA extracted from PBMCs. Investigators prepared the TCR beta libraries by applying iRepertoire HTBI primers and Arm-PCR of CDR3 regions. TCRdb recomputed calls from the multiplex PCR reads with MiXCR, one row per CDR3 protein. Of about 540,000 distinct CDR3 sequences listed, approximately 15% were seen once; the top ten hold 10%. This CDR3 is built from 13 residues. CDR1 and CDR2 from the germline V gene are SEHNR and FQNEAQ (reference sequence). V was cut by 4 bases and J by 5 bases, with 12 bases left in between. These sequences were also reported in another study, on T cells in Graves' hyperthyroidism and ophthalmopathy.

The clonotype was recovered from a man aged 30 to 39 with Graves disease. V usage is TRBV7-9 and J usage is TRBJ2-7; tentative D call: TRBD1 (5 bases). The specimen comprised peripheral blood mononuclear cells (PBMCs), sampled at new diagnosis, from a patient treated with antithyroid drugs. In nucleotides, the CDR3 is TGTGCCAGCAGCTGGCAGGGAAGAGACGAGCAGTACTTC. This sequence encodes CASSWQGRDEQYF.